Listed below are T cell receptor beta chains from one sample, sequenced in a study of ipilimumab plus nivolumab after autologous stem cell transplantation. Method: immunoSEQ multiplex PCR; TCRdb's copy keeps in-frame clones and lacks some. Seen here are about 16,000 clones, roughly 70% observed once, and the top ten hold about a fifth. Sequencing was performed on PBMCs, taken in a trial of ipilimumab plus nivolumab as post-transplant consolidation. These receptors originate from a male donor with diffuse large B-cell lymphoma. Both conserved end residues are part of each CDR3. The order of the fields is J gene, D gene, V gene, clone size, CDR3 protein, CDR3 DNA. A D gene is named only where the DNA matches it firmly. The listing skips clone size in some rows; elsewhere it reads once, few, many or a size class.

>TRBJ1-3|.|TRBV7-9|.
CASSPGQNSGNTIYF
TGTGCCAGCAGCCCTGGACAGAACTCTGGAAACACCATATATTTT
>TRBJ2-5|.|TRBV7-9|.
CASSPQTENQETQYF
TGTGCCAGCAGCCCTCAGACAGAAAACCAAGAGACCCAGTACTTC
>TRBJ2-7|TRBD1|TRBV5-6|.
CASSLRRGQGEQYF
TGTGCCAGCAGCCTCCGGAGGGGACAGGGCGAGCAGTACTTC
>TRBJ2-5|TRBD1|TRBV6-1|.
CASSEAPGQGRETQYF
TGTGCCAGCAGTGAAGCCCCGGGACAGGGGAGAGAGACCCAGTACTTC
>TRBJ2-6|.|TRBV5-3|.
CARSLATSSSGANVLTF
TGTGCCAGAAGCTTGGCTACTAGCAGCTCTGGGGCCAACGTCCTGACTTTC
>TRBJ2-3|.|TRBV2|.
CASSEVSGTQYF
TGTGCCAGCAGTGAAGTGAGCGGTACGCAGTATTTT
>TRBJ1-2|.|TRBV6-5|.
CASSYSRDYGYTF
TGTGCCAGCAGTTACTCCAGGGACTATGGCTACACCTTC
>TRBJ2-1|.|TRBV11-2|.
CASSLVGSSYNEQFF
TGTGCCAGCAGCTTAGTTGGGAGCTCCTACAATGAGCAGTTCTTC
>TRBJ2-5|.|TRBV5-8|.
CASSPRTEQETQYF
TGTGCCAGCAGCCCCCGGACAGAACAAGAGACCCAGTACTTC
>TRBJ1-4|TRBD1|TRBV5-1|few
CASSPGTGLTTNEKLFF
TGCGCCAGCAGCCCCGGGACAGGGCTTACAACTAATGAAAAACTGTTTTTT
>TRBJ2-7|TRBD2|TRBV2|.
CASSIAGEEQYF
TGTGCCAGCAGTATAGCGGGTGAGGAGCAGTACTTC
>TRBJ1-1|TRBD1|TRBV6-5|.
CASSSYVGQMNTEAFF
TGTGCCAGCAGTTCCTACGTGGGACAGATGAACACTGAAGCTTTCTTT
>TRBJ1-5|.|TRBV15|.
CATSRQGSNQPQHF
TGTGCCACCAGCAGACAGGGAAGCAATCAGCCCCAGCATTTT
>TRBJ1-6|.|TRBV27|.
CASSLSREGDSPLHF
TGTGCCAGCAGTTTATCACGGGAGGGGGATTCACCCCTCCACTTT
>TRBJ2-2|.|TRBV5-1|.
CASSLVFRTGELFF
TGCGCCAGCAGCTTGGTCTTCCGCACCGGGGAGCTGTTTTTT
>TRBJ2-5|.|TRBV5-1|.
CASSSRTVETQYF
TGCGCCAGCAGCTCCCGGACAGTGGAGACCCAGTACTTC
>TRBJ2-1|.|TRBV9|.
CASSVMGNGYNEQFF
TGTGCCAGCAGCGTAATGGGGAATGGATACAATGAGCAGTTCTTC
>TRBJ2-5|.|TRBV5-1|once
CASSPLDLEETQYF
TGCGCCAGCAGCCCCCTCGACTTGGAGGAGACCCAGTACTTC
>TRBJ2-7|.|TRBV11-2|.
CASGGDTIYSSYEQYF
TGTGCCAGCGGGGGGGACACGATTTATTCCTCCTACGAGCAGTACTTC
>TRBJ1-5|.|TRBV19|.
CASSRTAFNQPQHF
TGTGCCAGTAGTAGGACAGCTTTTAATCAGCCCCAGCATTTT
>TRBJ2-7|TRBD1|TRBV28|.
CASSHTSRGSYEQYF
TGTGCCAGCAGTCACACCTCCAGGGGGAGCTACGAGCAGTACTTC
>TRBJ2-7|.|TRBV5-4|once
CASSLGSRGVYEQYF
TGTGCCAGCAGCTTGGGGTCCAGGGGAGTCTACGAGCAGTACTTC
>TRBJ1-1|.|TRBV5-1|.
CASSGAATMNTEAFF
TGCGCCAGCAGCGGAGCCGCCACAATGAACACTGAAGCTTTCTTT
>TRBJ2-7|.|TRBV11-2|medium-sized
CASSLGPDLLNEQYF
TGTGCCAGCAGCTTAGGCCCAGACCTGCTCAACGAGCAGTACTTC
>TRBJ1-3|.|TRBV2|.
CASLPKSGNTIYF
TGTGCCAGCCTACCAAAGTCTGGAAACACCATATATTTT
>TRBJ2-3|TRBD1|TRBV7-2|.
CASSLGQGSDTQYF
TGTGCCAGCAGCTTAGGACAGGGGTCAGATACGCAGTATTTT
>TRBJ2-1|TRBD2|TRBV9|.
CASSVGAGGPHEQFF
TGTGCCAGCAGCGTAGGGGCGGGGGGGCCGCATGAGCAGTTCTTC
>TRBJ2-2|.|TRBV7-8|.
CASSPSDSANTGELFF
TGTGCCAGCAGCCCGTCAGATTCGGCGAACACCGGGGAGCTGTTTTTT
>TRBJ2-6|.|TRBV7-9|.
CASSLSGLRANVLTF
TGTGCCAGCAGCTTATCTGGTCTGAGGGCCAACGTCCTGACTTTC
>TRBJ1-2|.|TRBV7-2|.
CASSLDLGYGYTF
TGTGCCAGCAGCTTAGATCTAGGCTATGGCTACACCTTC
>TRBJ2-5|.|TRBV7-7|.
CASSLGPQETQYF
TGTGCTAGCAGCTTAGGCCCCCAAGAGACCCAGTACTTC
>TRBJ2-3|TRBD2|TRBV5-1|.
CASSLGRGAGETDTQYF
TGCGCCAGCAGCTTGGGGCGGGGAGCGGGAGAAACAGATACGCAGTATTTT
>TRBJ1-2|.|TRBV30|.
CAWSPRGRNYGYTF
TGTGCCTGGAGTCCTCGGGGGCGCAACTATGGCTACACCTTC
>TRBJ2-3|TRBD1|TRBV18|.
CASSPDRGRTDTQYF
TGTGCCAGCTCACCGGACAGGGGTCGGACAGATACGCAGTATTTT
>TRBJ2-1|TRBD2|TRBV10-2|few
CASRLAGGLDEQFF
TGCGCCAGCAGACTAGCGGGAGGTTTGGATGAGCAGTTCTTC
>TRBJ2-3|TRBD2|TRBV11-2|.
CASSSGTIITTQYF
TGTGCCAGCAGCTCCGGGACTATTATAACTACGCAGTATTTT
>TRBJ1-6|.|TRBV4-1|few
CASSHINNSPLHF
TGCGCCAGCAGCCACATAAATAATTCACCCCTCCACTTT
>TRBJ2-1|TRBD2|TRBV7-9|.
CASSLDGTSGRVGEQFF
TGTGCCAGCAGCTTAGATGGGACTAGCGGGAGGGTGGGAGAGCAGTTCTTC
>TRBJ2-5|TRBD1|TRBV5-1|.
CASSLLGTVVETQYF
TGCGCCAGCAGTTTGCTGGGGACAGTGGTAGAGACCCAGTACTTC
>TRBJ2-5|.|TRBV30|.
CAWSRRSQETQYF
TGTGCCTGGAGTCGCAGATCACAAGAGACCCAGTACTTC
>TRBJ2-5|.|TRBV30|.
CAWSFWGETQYF
TGTGCCTGGAGTTTTTGGGGAGAGACCCAGTACTTC
>TRBJ2-1|TRBD2|TRBV5-6|.
CASSLAGTSGRWNEQFF
TGTGCCAGCAGCTTGGCTGGGACTAGCGGGAGGTGGAATGAGCAGTTCTTC
>TRBJ2-7|TRBD2|TRBV27|.
CASKVLAGTTSYEQYF
TGTGCCAGTAAAGTCCTAGCGGGGACGACATCCTACGAGCAGTACTTC
>TRBJ2-7|TRBD2|TRBV5-1|.
CASSPGTSADEQYF
TGCGCCAGCAGCCCCGGGACTAGCGCAGATGAGCAGTACTTC
>TRBJ2-2|.|TRBV27|.
CASSLGNGELFF
TGTGCCAGCAGCTTAGGCAACGGGGAGCTGTTTTTT
>TRBJ2-1|TRBD2|TRBV11-3|.
CASSQGLAGDQFF
TGTGCCAGCAGCCAGGGACTAGCGGGAGACCAGTTCTTC
>TRBJ1-1|.|TRBV29-1|.
CSVVAVINTEAFF
TGCAGCGTTGTTGCAGTCATAAACACTGAAGCTTTCTTT
>TRBJ2-7|.|TRBV29-1|medium-sized
CSVEGGQSYEQYF
TGCAGCGTTGAAGGGGGTCAGTCCTACGAGCAGTACTTC
>TRBJ1-3|.|TRBV6-1|medium-sized
CASSEALRGRGFGNTIYF
TGTGCCAGCAGTGAAGCGCTTCGGGGTAGGGGGTTTGGAAACACCATATATTTT
>TRBJ2-1|.|TRBV21-1|.
CASSKKRLAGKEGQFF
TGTGCCAGCAGCAAAAAGAGACTAGCGGGGAAGGAAGGACAGTTCTTC